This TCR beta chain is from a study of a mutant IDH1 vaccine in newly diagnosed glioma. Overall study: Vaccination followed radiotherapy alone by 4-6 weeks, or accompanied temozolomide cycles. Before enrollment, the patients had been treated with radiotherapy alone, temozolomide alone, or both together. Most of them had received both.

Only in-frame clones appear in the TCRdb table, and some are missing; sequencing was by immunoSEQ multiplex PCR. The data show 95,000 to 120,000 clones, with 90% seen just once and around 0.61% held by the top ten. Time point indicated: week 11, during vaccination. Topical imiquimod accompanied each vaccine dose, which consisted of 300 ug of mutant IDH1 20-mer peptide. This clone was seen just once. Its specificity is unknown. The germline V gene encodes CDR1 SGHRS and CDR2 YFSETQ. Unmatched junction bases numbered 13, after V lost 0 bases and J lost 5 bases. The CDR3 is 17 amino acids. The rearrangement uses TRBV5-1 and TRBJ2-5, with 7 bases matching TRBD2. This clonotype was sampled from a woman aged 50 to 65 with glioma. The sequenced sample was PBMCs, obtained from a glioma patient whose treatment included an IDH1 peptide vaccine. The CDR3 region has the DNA TGCGCCAGCAGCTTGGAGTCCGGGGCACGAGCGGGGGAGACCCAGTACTTC. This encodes CASSLESGARAGETQYF.